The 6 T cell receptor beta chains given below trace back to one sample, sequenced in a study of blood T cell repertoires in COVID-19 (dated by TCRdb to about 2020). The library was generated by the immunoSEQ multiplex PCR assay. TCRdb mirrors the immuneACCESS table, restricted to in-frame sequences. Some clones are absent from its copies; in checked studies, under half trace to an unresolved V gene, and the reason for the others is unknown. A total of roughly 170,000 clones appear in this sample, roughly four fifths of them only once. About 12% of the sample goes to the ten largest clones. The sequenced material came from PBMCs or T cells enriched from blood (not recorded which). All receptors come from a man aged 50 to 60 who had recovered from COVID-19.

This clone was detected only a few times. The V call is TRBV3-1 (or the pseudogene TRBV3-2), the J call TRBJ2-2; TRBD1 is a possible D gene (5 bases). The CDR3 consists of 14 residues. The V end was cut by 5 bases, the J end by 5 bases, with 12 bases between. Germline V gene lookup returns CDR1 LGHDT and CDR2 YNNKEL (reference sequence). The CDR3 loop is CASSRGFETGELFF. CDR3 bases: TGTGCCAGCAGCAGGGGCTTCGAAACCGGGGAGCTGTTTTTT.

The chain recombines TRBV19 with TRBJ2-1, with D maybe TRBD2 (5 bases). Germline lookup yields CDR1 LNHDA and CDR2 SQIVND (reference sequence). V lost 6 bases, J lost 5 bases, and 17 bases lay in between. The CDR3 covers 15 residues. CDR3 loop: CASRLDGNPNNEQFF. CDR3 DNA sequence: TGTGCCAGTAGACTCGACGGGAACCCCAACAATGAGCAGTTCTTC.

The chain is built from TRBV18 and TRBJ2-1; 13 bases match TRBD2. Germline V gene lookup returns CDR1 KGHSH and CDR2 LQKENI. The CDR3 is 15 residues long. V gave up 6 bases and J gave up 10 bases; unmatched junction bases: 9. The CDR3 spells CASSPGLAGTREQFF. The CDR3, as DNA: TGTGCCAGCTCGCCGGGACTAGCGGGGACCAGGGAGCAGTTCTTC.

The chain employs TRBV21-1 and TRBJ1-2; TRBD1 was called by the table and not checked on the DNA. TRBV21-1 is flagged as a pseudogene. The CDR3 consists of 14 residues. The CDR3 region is CASSKRGCLYGYTF. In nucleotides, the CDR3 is TGTGCCAGCAGCAAAAGGGGCTGCCTATATGGCTACACCTTC.

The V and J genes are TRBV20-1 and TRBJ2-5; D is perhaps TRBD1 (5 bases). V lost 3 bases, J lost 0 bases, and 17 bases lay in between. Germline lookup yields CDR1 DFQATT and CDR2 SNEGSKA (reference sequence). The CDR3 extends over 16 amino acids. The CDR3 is CSASPRQNSYQETQYF. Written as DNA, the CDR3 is TGCAGTGCTAGTCCACGACAGAACTCGTACCAAGAGACCCAGTACTTC.

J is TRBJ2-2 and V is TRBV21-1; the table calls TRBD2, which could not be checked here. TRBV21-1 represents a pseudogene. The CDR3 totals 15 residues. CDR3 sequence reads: CASSKVCGQAGELFF. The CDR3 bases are TGTGCCAGCAGCAAAGTTTGCGGGCAAGCCGGGGAGCTGTTTTTT.